The 29 T cell receptor beta chains listed next were all sequenced from one sample in a study of shared clonotypes between healthy human individuals. Using immunoSEQ multiplex PCR, the repertoire was profiled, and TCRdb retains in-frame clones only, with some absent. In the table there are nearly 2 million clones, roughly 95% of which are singletons. Terminally differentiated effector memory CD45RA+ cells were excluded by CCR7 positive selection of CD45RO-negative cells. The sequenced material came from naive CD8+ T cells sorted from blood. Receptors originate from a man aged 18-30 years in good health.

This chain uses TRBV30 with TRBJ2-3; the D gene could be TRBD1 or TRBD2 (5 bases each). V was trimmed by 4 bases and J by 4 bases, leaving 12 bases between them. In germline, CDR1 is GTSNPN, CDR2 SVGIG (reference sequence). The CDR3 sequence is 13 residues long. The CDR3 bases are TGTGCCTGGACAGGAGTGGGGGCAGATACGCAGTATTTT. Protein: CAWTGVGADTQYF.

The V call is TRBV28, the J call TRBJ1-5; TRBD1 is a possible D gene (5 bases). Deletions cut 6 bases from V and 7 bases from J, with 16 bases between. From germline, CDR1 is MDHEN and CDR2 SYDVKM. The CDR3 is 14 residues long. The CDR3 protein is CASSPQVGPQPQHF. The CDR3 bases are TGTGCCAGCAGCCCCCAGGTGGGGCCCCAGCCCCAGCATTTT.

This chain joins TRBV28 and TRBJ1-2, with a weak D call TRBD1 (5 bases). From germline, CDR1 is MDHEN and CDR2 SYDVKM. This CDR3 is built from 13 residues. Trimming removed 3 bases at V and 5 bases at J, with 10 bases between. DNA of the CDR3: TGTGCCAGCAGTTTTCAGGGTTGGTATGGCTACACCTTC. It codes for CASSFQGWYGYTF.

In the case of this clone: In the same sample, other DNA sequences code for this CDR3. The chain recombines TRBV19 with TRBJ2-7, with D perhaps matching TRBD1 (6 bases). Trimming stripped 3 bases from V and 4 bases from J, with 13 bases between. Germline assignment: CDR1 LNHDA and CDR2 SQIVND (reference sequence). There are 14 residues in the CDR3. The CDR3 DNA reads TGTGCCAGTAGTATGGGGGCAGGGAGTTACGAGCAGTACTTC. Amino acid sequence: CASSMGAGSYEQYF.

The CDR3 spells CASRTGSFTLYEQYF. For the CDR3, the DNA is TGTGCCAGCAGGACAGGGAGTTTTACCCTCTACGAGCAGTACTTC. The chain links TRBV6-1 to TRBJ2-7, with 7 bases that match TRBD1. After removal of 6 bases from V and 3 bases from J, the junction contained 11 bases not matched to a gene. Looked up from germline, CDR1 is MNHNS and CDR2 is SASEGT. This CDR3 region has 15 residues.

The chain employs TRBV6-1 and TRBJ2-1; 7 positions agree with TRBD2. Trimming cost V 2 bases and J 4 bases; bases outside gene matches: 8. Germline CDR1 and CDR2: MNHNS and SASEGT. The CDR3 extends over 16 amino acids. CDR3 nucleotide sequence: TGTGCCAGCAGTGAATTGGGCACCGGGGGGTACAATGAGCAGTTCTTC. Translated: CASSELGTGGYNEQFF.

This clone was counted only a few times. This chain connects TRBV27 to TRBJ1-1, with a possible D match to TRBD1 (6 bases). Germline values: CDR1 MNHEY, CDR2 SMNVEV (reference sequence). V dropped 2 bases and J dropped 2 bases, with 15 bases sitting between them. The length of the CDR3 is 16 residues. CDR3 protein: CASSLGGGGINTEAFF. DNA of the CDR3: TGTGCCAGCAGTTTAGGAGGAGGGGGAATTAACACTGAAGCTTTCTTT.

The chain recombines TRBV27 with TRBJ1-1, with no clear D. The CDR3 runs 18 residues. Germline V gives CDR1 MNHEY, CDR2 SMNVEV (reference sequence). V was trimmed by 3 bases and J by 1 base, leaving 21 bases between them. In nucleotides, the CDR3 is TGTGCCAGCAGTTTTTTCCCCACCGCTGGAGAGTGGAACACTGAAGCTTTCTTT. Encoded protein: CASSFFPTAGEWNTEAFF.

The chain carries TRBV7-9 and TRBJ2-1; D remains ambiguous. With 3 bases removed from V and 6 bases from J, the gap between germline ends came to 15 bases. Germline V gives CDR1 SEHNR, CDR2 FQNEAQ (reference sequence). The CDR3 covers 15 residues. The CDR3 DNA sequence: TGTGCCAGCAGCTTGTTCGGTGGCCCGGCCAATGAGCAGTTCTTC. This translates into CASSLFGGPANEQFF.

J is TRBJ2-2 and V is TRBV7-6, with D unclear. Deletions cut 1 base from V and 6 bases from J, with 9 bases between. The V gene's germline CDR1 is SGHVS and CDR2 FNYEAQ. This CDR3 has 14 residues. CDR3 DNA sequence: TGTGCCAGCAGCTTAGAGACACCGCCCGGGGAGCTGTTTTTT. Protein product: CASSLETPPGELFF.

V gene TRBV5-1 combines with J gene TRBJ2-1; the match to TRBD2 covers 13 bases. CDR3 length: 16 amino acids. The V gene end was trimmed by 2 bases and the J gene end by 2 bases; junction bases not matched to a gene: 1. Germline V gives CDR1 SGHRS, CDR2 YFSETQ. CDR3 DNA: TGCGCCAGCAGCTTTACTAGCGGGGGGGCCTACAATGAGCAGTTCTTC. Its protein product is CASSFTSGGAYNEQFF.

This chain joins TRBV28 and TRBJ2-7; a weak D match, TRBD2 (6 bases). V shed 2 bases and J shed 3 bases, with 17 bases lying between them. The V gene's germline CDR1 is MDHEN and CDR2 SYDVKM. The CDR3 contains 16 residues. The CDR3 DNA sequence: TGTGCCAGCAGTTTAAGCGGAGGGGACGGTGGCTACGAGCAGTACTTC. Amino acid sequence: CASSLSGGDGGYEQYF.

The V call is TRBV5-1, the J call TRBJ2-7; perhaps D is TRBD1 or TRBD2 (5 bases each). CDR1 is SGHRS, CDR2 YFSETQ, per germline. The CDR3 spans 14 residues. V lost 1 base and J lost 4, with 12 bases in between. CDR3: CASSLPGTVYEQYF. The CDR3, as DNA: TGCGCCAGCAGCTTGCCCGGGACGGTGTACGAGCAGTACTTC.

This clone was seen once. The rearrangement joins TRBV6-5 to TRBJ2-1; weak D call: TRBD2 (6 bases). This CDR3 region has 13 residues. V lost 6 bases, J lost 8 bases, and 14 bases lay in between. Germline CDR1 and CDR2: MNHEY and SVGAGI. The CDR3 nucleotides are TGTGCCAGCAGAGAGACTAGTATCGATGAGCAGTTCTTC. This sequence encodes CASRETSIDEQFF.

The chain's CDR3 is CASSLSPLGGGELFF. The CDR3 DNA is TGTGCCAGCAGCTTATCCCCCTTGGGCGGCGGGGAGCTGTTTTTT. The rearrangement joins TRBV13 to TRBJ2-2; no definite D call. Per the germline V gene, CDR1 is PRHDT and CDR2 is FYEKMQ (reference sequence). The V and J ends lost 2 bases and 7 bases respectively, with 14 bases between them. This CDR3 region has 15 residues.

The V gene is TRBV6-1, the J gene TRBJ1-2; TRBD1 agrees at 9 bases. The germline gives CDR1 MNHNS, CDR2 SASEGT. With V trimmed by 3 bases and J by 2 bases, 7 bases remained unmatched. The CDR3 is 16 amino acids. The CDR3 sequence: CASSDHAGTGNYGYTF. The DNA for the CDR3 is TGTGCCAGCAGTGACCACGCCGGGACAGGGAACTATGGCTACACCTTC.

This sequence joins TRBV28 and TRBJ2-1; TRBD2 agrees at 10 bases. V lost 7 bases, J lost 8 bases, and 11 bases stayed unmatched. The CDR3 length is 15 residues. Germline V gene sequence: CDR1 MDHEN, CDR2 SYDVKM. CDR3 sequence: CASTDPGLAVHEQFF. The CDR3 nucleotides read TGTGCCAGCACCGATCCCGGACTAGCGGTTCATGAGCAGTTCTTC. Based on the CDR3 plus reference TRBV28 and TRBJ2-1, the full variable domain is DVKVTQSSRYLVKRTGEKVFLECVQDMDHENMFWYRQDPGLGLRLIYFSYDVKMKEKGDIPEGYSVSREKKERFSLILESASTNQTSMYLCASTDPGLAVHEQFFGPGTRLTVL.

The chain joins TRBV5-1 to TRBJ2-1; TRBD1 aligns across 8 bases. Per germline, CDR1 SGHRS and CDR2 YFSETQ. The V and J ends lost 4 bases and 2 bases, in that order; junction bases with no gene match: 8. This CDR3 contains 16 residues. The DNA of the CDR3 is TGCGCCAGCAGCCCGGCCGGGACAGGTCCCTACAATGAGCAGTTCTTC. Its translation is CASSPAGTGPYNEQFF.

The chain joins TRBV5-6 to TRBJ2-5, with D possibly TRBD2 on 6 matching bases. The germline V and J ends were trimmed by 6 bases and 2 bases, with 17 bases remaining between them. The CDR3 contains 15 residues. In germline, CDR1 is SGHDT, CDR2 YYEEEE. The CDR3 sequence is CASNPFAGGQETQYF. In nucleotides, the CDR3 is TGTGCCAGCAACCCTTTCGCTGGGGGGCAAGAGACCCAGTACTTC.

The chain links TRBV19 to TRBJ2-7; maybe TRBD1 (6 bases). Germline V gives CDR1 LNHDA, CDR2 SQIVND (reference sequence). The V and J ends lost 3 bases and 2 bases respectively, with 14 bases between them. The CDR3 is 15 amino acids. The CDR3 is CASSMSTGQPYEQYF. In DNA, the CDR3 is TGTGCCAGTAGTATGTCAACCGGACAGCCCTACGAGCAGTACTTC.

The chain combines TRBV7-2 with TRBJ2-7; 8 bases fit TRBD2. The germline gives CDR1 SGHTA, CDR2 FQGNSA. CDR3 length: 15 amino acids. V lost 5 bases, J lost 0 bases, and 6 bases stayed unmatched. DNA for the CDR3: TGTGCCAGCAGCATGCCGGGACTAGGCTCCTACGAGCAGTACTTC. It encodes CASSMPGLGSYEQYF.

The V and J genes are TRBV6-1 and TRBJ1-1; D not resolved. There are 15 residues in the CDR3. Trimming pared 1 base from V and 0 bases from J, leaving 9 bases between. CDR1 MNHNS and CDR2 SASEGT come from the germline V gene. Here the CDR3 reads CASSEDRLLNTEAFF. DNA for the CDR3: TGTGCCAGCAGTGAAGACAGATTACTGAACACTGAAGCTTTCTTT.

The chain couples TRBV4-1 to TRBJ1-1, with D possibly TRBD1 on 6 matching bases. V was trimmed by 7 bases and J by 4 bases, leaving 22 bases between them. This CDR3 region has 16 residues. CDR1 is MGHRA and CDR2 is YSYEKL in the germline V gene. The CDR3 spells CASTPAADRRPTEAFF. The CDR3 coding sequence is TGCGCCAGCACCCCCGCCGCGGACAGACGACCCACTGAAGCTTTCTTT.

Notes on this clone: An end of the junction differs from the germline gene, which may be a read error. The chain carries TRBV5-4 and TRBJ1-3; tentative D call: TRBD1 (5 bases). The CDR3 length is 11 residues. Germline V gene data show CDR1 as SGHNT and CDR2 as YYREEE (reference sequence). The CDR3 region has the DNA TGTGCCAGCAGCTTGCAGGGAAAGTTGAATTTT. Translation gives CASSLQGKLNF.

On this clone: The sample holds other DNA sequences that translate to the same CDR3. The rearrangement joins TRBV19 to TRBJ2-7; D is perhaps TRBD1 or TRBD2 (6 bases each). CDR1 and CDR2 from the germline V gene are LNHDA and SQIVND (reference sequence). The CDR3 runs to 12 residues. Trimming stripped 3 bases from V and 6 bases from J, with 9 bases between. CDR3 sequence (DNA): TGTGCCAGTAGTATCGGGGGCAGCGAGCAGTACTTC. Protein sequence: CASSIGGSEQYF.

This clone was picked up one time. The chain couples TRBV30 to TRBJ1-4, with unresolved D. Germline CDR1 and CDR2: GTSNPN and SVGIG (reference sequence). Trimming shortened V by 5 bases and J by 8 bases, and 27 bases separated the two germline ends. The CDR3 is made up of 17 amino acids. CDR3 sequence: CAWGKPLSPGEGEKLFF. CDR3 sequence (DNA): TGTGCCTGGGGGAAGCCCCTGTCTCCCGGGGAGGGCGAAAAACTGTTTTTT.

The chain uses TRBV27 and TRBJ2-1, with TRBD1 identical over 8 bases. The V gene end was trimmed by 3 bases and the J gene end by 14 bases; junction bases not matched to a gene: 9. The CDR3 is 13 residues long. Germline V gene sequence: CDR1 MNHEY, CDR2 SMNVEV (reference sequence). The CDR3 spells CASSFRQGIEEFF. DNA of the CDR3: TGTGCCAGCAGTTTCAGACAGGGGATAGAAGAGTTCTTC.

CDR3 region: CASSLETGFGQPQHF. DNA of the CDR3: TGCGCCAGCAGCCTGGAGACAGGGTTCGGTCAGCCCCAGCATTTT. The V call is TRBV5-1, the J call TRBJ1-5; 7 nucleotides align to TRBD1. The CDR3 runs 15 residues. J gave up 6 bases and V 4 bases, and 10 bases lay outside the gene matches. The germline CDR1 and CDR2 sequences are SGHRS and YFSETQ.

V is TRBV2 and J is TRBJ2-1; D might be TRBD1 or TRBD2, each matching 5 bases. Trimming stripped 3 bases from V and 9 bases from J, with 18 bases between. CDR1 and CDR2 from the germline V gene are SNHLY and FYNNEI. CDR3 length: 15 amino acids. CDR3 sequence: CASSDGTGYWGEQFF. The CDR3 region has the DNA TGTGCCAGCAGTGATGGGACGGGGTACTGGGGTGAGCAGTTCTTC.